The clone carrying this T cell receptor (beta chain) was detected once. These data originate in a study of T cell responses to AZD1222 COVID-19 vaccine. Study details: Pooled samples include second doses given at about 4 or 12 weeks.

Only in-frame clones appear in the TCRdb table, and some are missing; sequencing was by immunoSEQ multiplex PCR. Among some 84,000 clones listed, 88% were seen once. Germline CDR1 SGHKS, CDR2 YYEKEE (reference sequence). The CDR3 sequence is 15 residues long. Trimming at V came to 5 bases and at J to 6 bases, leaving 7 bases not matched to a gene. The sequenced sample was peripheral blood, obtained on day 0 of AZD1222 vaccination. This TCR derives from an adult in good health. The chain couples TRBV5-5 to TRBJ2-1, with TRBD2 identical over 11 bases. This CDR3 reads CASSTLAGVLNEQFF. In DNA form, the CDR3 reads TGTGCCAGCAGTACACTAGCGGGAGTGCTCAATGAGCAGTTCTTC.